This T cell receptor (beta chain) was found in a study of blood T cell repertoires in COVID-19. Study context: From the United States, Italy and Spain came samples of acute and convalescent COVID-19. In each case, the material was cDNA or gDNA derived from T cells, B-cell-depleted T cells, or PBMCs.

The germline V gene has CDR1 MDHEN and CDR2 SYDVKM. With 3 bases removed from V and 5 bases from J, the gap between germline ends came to 12 bases. The CDR3 length is 14 residues. Per the original methods: Reference gene primer amplification in the assay estimated nucleated cell counts. The assay was immunoSEQ multiplex PCR, and TCRdb's table has in-frame clones only and misses some. The V and J calls and clone size are taken from that table; D and trimming were inferred from the DNA. The sample shows around 67,000 clones, 87% of them seen only once. This sequence was found in a man in his forties or fifties with active COVID-19. The sample was peripheral blood. The rearrangement joins TRBV28 to TRBJ2-3; D is perhaps TRBD2 (5 bases). This chain's CDR3 is CASSLSGFKDTQYF. The CDR3 bases are TGTGCCAGCAGTTTGTCGGGGTTCAAAGATACGCAGTATTTT.